Sequencing of this TCR beta chain was carried out in a study of T cell repertoires in cytomegalovirus infection. The sample holds a few counts of this clonotype. Its antigen is still unknown. A single record per CDR3 protein comes from TCRdb applying MiXCR to the reads. The sample lists about a million distinct CDR3 sequences, around 30% occurring once. The sequence derives from a human donor in good health (CMV status not recorded). Some clones in this sample may be carry-over from other donors' samples. The input for sequencing was cultured CD8+ T cells from PBMCs, taken from culture after CMV antigen stimulation.

The CDR3, as DNA: TGTGCCATCAGTGAAAACAGATCCAATTCACCCCTCCACTTT. This sequence encodes CAISENRSNSPLHF. The chain combines TRBV10-3 with TRBJ1-6, with D uncertain. Germline CDR1 ENHRY, CDR2 SYGVKD. This CDR3 spans 14 amino acids. Trimming took off 3 bases at V and 7 bases at J, with 10 bases between the two ends.